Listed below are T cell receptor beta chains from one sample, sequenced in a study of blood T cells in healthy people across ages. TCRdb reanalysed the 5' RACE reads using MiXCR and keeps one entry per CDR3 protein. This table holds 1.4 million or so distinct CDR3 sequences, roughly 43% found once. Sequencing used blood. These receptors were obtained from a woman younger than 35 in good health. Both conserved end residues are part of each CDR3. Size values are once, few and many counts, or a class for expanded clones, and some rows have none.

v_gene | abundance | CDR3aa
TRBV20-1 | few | CSAGNYRGFTYEQYF
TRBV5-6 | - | CASSLADRVDTEAFF
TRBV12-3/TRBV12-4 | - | CASSRTVTPDTQYF
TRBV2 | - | CASNWDRSVAEAFF
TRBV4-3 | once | CASSQEWPRASGANVLTF
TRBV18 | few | CASSTGTHSNQPQHF
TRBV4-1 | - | CASSQGQGKSSYNEQFF
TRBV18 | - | CASSPDREAVEAFF
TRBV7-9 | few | CASSKFGTRRPNYGYTF
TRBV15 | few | CATRYASGSTDTQYF
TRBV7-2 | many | CASSLVGGSYEQYF
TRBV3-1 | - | CASSQRGEETQYF
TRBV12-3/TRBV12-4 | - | CASKMGSETQYF
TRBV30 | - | CAWSVGGFGEQYF
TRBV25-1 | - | CASSEGRLKISSYNSPLHF
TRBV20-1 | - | CSARELAGYSYNEQYF
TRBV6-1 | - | CASGGTAPWGYTF
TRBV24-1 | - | CATSTGRTMNTEAFF
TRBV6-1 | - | CASSETPDSYNEQFF
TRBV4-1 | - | CASSQPKVSNEQFF
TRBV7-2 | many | CASSFGQGSSYEQYF
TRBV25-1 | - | CASTPRGGAHNEQFF
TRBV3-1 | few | CASSHYGTYQETQYF
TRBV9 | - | CASSDGGLTGELFF